Listed below are T cell receptor beta chains from one sample, sequenced in a study of T cells in localized non-small cell lung cancer. Some clones are missing from TCRdb's copy, which holds only in-frame ones; the method was immunoSEQ multiplex PCR. The repertoire holds 65,000 to 80,000 clones, with roughly 83% as singletons. This specimen consisted of peripheral blood, obtained before any cancer treatment. These receptors all stem from a female donor of 60 years or more with stage I lung adenocarcinoma. Both conserved end residues are part of each CDR3. Each record gives: V gene, D gene, J gene, clone size, CDR3 DNA, CDR3 protein. The D gene is left open where the match is weak. The size field is filled for only some rows; it gives once, few, many or a size class.

TRBV7-9,-,TRBJ2-1,-,TGTGCCAGCAGCTTAGGGCAGGGTTACAATGAGCAGTTCTTC,CASSLGQGYNEQFF
TRBV6-5,-,TRBJ1-4,once,TGTGCCAGCAGGGGTGGGGTTGAAAAACTGTTTTTT,CASRGGVEKLFF
TRBV9,-,TRBJ2-3,-,TGTGCCAGCAGCGTATCGTATAGCACAGATACGCAGTATTTT,CASSVSYSTDTQYF
TRBV10-3,TRBD1,TRBJ1-1,once,TGTGCCATCAGTGAGTCGAGTCCAGGGGGGACTGAAGCTTTCTTT,CAISESSPGGTEAFF
TRBV7-2,-,TRBJ2-1,-,TGTGCCAGCAGCTCCGCGGGGTACAATGAGCAGTTCTTC,CASSSAGYNEQFF
TRBV7-2,-,TRBJ2-5,-,TGTGCCAGCAGGACTAGGGGAGAGACCCAGTACTTC,CASRTRGETQYF
TRBV10-3,-,TRBJ2-7,once,TGTGCCATCAGTGATCTCCAGGGCCCAACCCAGGGCGAGCAGTACTTC,CAISDLQGPTQGEQYF
TRBV7-9,-,TRBJ2-1,-,TGTGCCAGCAGCCCCCGGGAGACCTTGAGGAATGAGCAGTTCTTC,CASSPRETLRNEQFF
TRBV7-2,TRBD2,TRBJ2-7,-,TGTGCCAGCAGCTACACTAGCGGCTACGAGCAGTACTTC,CASSYTSGYEQYF
TRBV4-1,-,TRBJ1-6,-,TGCGCCAGCAGCCAAGATAGGCAGGCTTCTTCACCCCTCCACTTT,CASSQDRQASSPLHF
TRBV19,-,TRBJ1-3,-,TGTGCCAGTGGTTTTGGAAACACCATATATTTT,CASGFGNTIYF
TRBV27,-,TRBJ1-4,-,TGTGCCAGCAGTCCCCGGGACGCCGGTGAAAAACTGTTTTTT,CASSPRDAGEKLFF
TRBV7-9,TRBD1,TRBJ1-4,-,TGTGCCAGCAGCTTAGCCGGGACAGGGAATGAAAAACTGTTTTTT,CASSLAGTGNEKLFF
TRBV11-2,-,TRBJ1-4,-,TGTGCCAGCAGCATGAGTTACGAAAAACTGTTTTTT,CASSMSYEKLFF
TRBV5-1,-,TRBJ2-7,once,TGCGCCAGCAGCTTGGATATCGTTACCTACGAGCAGTACTTC,CASSLDIVTYEQYF
TRBV15,-,TRBJ1-2,-,TGTGCCACCAGCAGAGATATCTCCGGCACCTATGGCTACACCTTC,CATSRDISGTYGYTF
TRBV5-1,-,TRBJ2-1,-,TGCGCCAGCAGAGGTGGGAGTTACAATGAGCAGTTCTTC,CASRGGSYNEQFF
TRBV5-1,-,TRBJ2-3,-,TGCGCCAGCAGCTTAGGGGGGGCCCACATTAGCACAGATACGCAGTATTTT,CASSLGGAHISTDTQYF